This passage covers 8 T cell receptor beta chains from one sample sequenced in a study of shared clonotypes between healthy human individuals. Profiling relied on immunoSEQ multiplex PCR, and the TCRdb table lists in-frame clones only, not all of them. The table shows about 2 million clones, with approximately 94% occurring only once. Terminally differentiated effector memory CD45RA+ cells were left out of the naive CD8 fraction, which was CD45RO-negative and positively selected for CCR7. Sequenced material: naive CD8+ T cells sorted from blood. These receptors came from a man in his late teens or twenties in good health.

J is TRBJ1-5 and V is TRBV28; no clear D gene. CDR1 and CDR2 from the germline V gene are MDHEN and SYDVKM. V lost 6 bases and J lost 7, with 13 bases in between. This CDR3 comprises 13 residues. This CDR3 is CASSFDEPQPQHF. The CDR3 nucleotides read TGTGCCAGCAGCTTTGACGAGCCCCAGCCCCAGCATTTT.

The V gene is TRBV5-1, the J gene TRBJ2-1; 8 nucleotides agree with TRBD1. Losses at the gene ends were 4 bases for V and 4 bases for J; bases not matched to a gene: 7. This CDR3 has 15 residues. In germline, CDR1 is SGHRS, CDR2 YFSETQ. The CDR3 DNA is TGCGCCAGCAGCCCGGACAGGGTAAATTACAATGAGCAGTTCTTC. It codes for CASSPDRVNYNEQFF.

V and J are TRBV5-6 and TRBJ2-3, with no clear D. CDR3 length: 15 residues. V was shortened by 6 bases and J by 4 bases, with 18 bases between the two germline ends. Per the germline V gene, CDR1 is SGHDT and CDR2 is YYEEEE. CDR3 nucleotides: TGTGCCAGCACCCAAGGTGACATCGGCCCAGATACGCAGTATTTT. Protein product: CASTQGDIGPDTQYF.

The chain has TRBV5-3 and TRBJ2-5, with D possibly TRBD1 on 5 matching bases. TRBV5-3 is noted as an ORF with a role that remains uncertain. The CDR3 extends over 13 amino acids. V was shortened by 5 bases and J by 2 bases, with 10 bases between the two germline ends. CDR3: CARSSDRQETQYF. For the CDR3, the DNA is TGTGCCAGAAGTTCCGACAGACAAGAGACCCAGTACTTC.

Of note for this clone: Other DNA sequences in this sample translate to the same CDR3. This chain links TRBV5-1 with TRBJ2-7, with 11 bases matching TRBD2. The CDR3 runs to 14 residues. CDR1 and CDR2 from the germline V gene are SGHRS and YFSETQ. The V segment lost 1 base and the J segment 3 bases; nucleotides outside the gene matches: 0. The CDR3 bases are TGCGCCAGCAGCTTGACTAGCGGGGGCTACGAGCAGTACTTC. It translates to CASSLTSGGYEQYF.

The chain carries TRBV19 and TRBJ2-2; D unresolved. CDR3 length: 13 residues. The V end lost 1 base, the J end lost 5 bases, and 5 bases lay between the germline ends. Germline CDR1 reads LNHDA; CDR2 reads SQIVND (reference sequence). The DNA of the CDR3 is TGTGCCAGTAGTATAGCCGAAACCGGGGAGCTGTTTTTT. This gives the protein CASSIAETGELFF.

The genes are TRBV19 and TRBJ1-1; D gene ambiguous. The ends were cut back, 9 bases at V and 3 bases at J, with 14 bases in the middle. In germline, CDR1 is LNHDA, CDR2 SQIVND (reference sequence). The length of the CDR3 is 13 residues. The chain's CDR3 is CASSLAGHTEAFF. CDR3 sequence (DNA): TGTGCCAGCTCTTTGGCAGGCCACACTGAAGCTTTCTTT.

This chain connects TRBV6-6 to TRBJ2-7; D perhaps matches TRBD1 (6 bases). V dropped 4 bases and J dropped 3 bases, with 10 bases sitting between them. This CDR3 has 13 residues. Per the germline V gene, CDR1 is MNHNY and CDR2 is SVGAGI (reference sequence). CDR3 bases: TGTGCCAGCAGTTGGGGGCCGGACTACGAGCAGTACTTC. Protein product: CASSWGPDYEQYF.